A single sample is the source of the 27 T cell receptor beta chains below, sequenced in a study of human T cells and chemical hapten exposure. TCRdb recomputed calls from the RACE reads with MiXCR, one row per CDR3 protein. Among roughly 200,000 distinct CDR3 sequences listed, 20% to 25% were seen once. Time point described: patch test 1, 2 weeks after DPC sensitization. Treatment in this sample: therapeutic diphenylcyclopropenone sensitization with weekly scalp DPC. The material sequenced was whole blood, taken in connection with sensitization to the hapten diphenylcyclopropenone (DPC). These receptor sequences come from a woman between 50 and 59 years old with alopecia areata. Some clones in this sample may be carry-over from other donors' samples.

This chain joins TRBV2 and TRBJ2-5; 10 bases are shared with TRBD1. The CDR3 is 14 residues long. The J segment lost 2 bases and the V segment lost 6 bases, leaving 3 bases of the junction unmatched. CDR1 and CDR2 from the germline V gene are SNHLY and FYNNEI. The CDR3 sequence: CASSPDRGQETQYF. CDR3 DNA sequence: TGTGCCAGCAGCCCGGACAGGGGGCAAGAGACCCAGTACTTC. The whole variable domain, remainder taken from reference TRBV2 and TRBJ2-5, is EPEVTQTPSHQVTQMGQEVILRCVPISNHLYFYWYRQILGQKVEFLVSFYNNEISEKSEIFDDQFSVERPDGSNFTLKIRSTKLEDSAMYFCASSPDRGQETQYFGPGTRLLVL.

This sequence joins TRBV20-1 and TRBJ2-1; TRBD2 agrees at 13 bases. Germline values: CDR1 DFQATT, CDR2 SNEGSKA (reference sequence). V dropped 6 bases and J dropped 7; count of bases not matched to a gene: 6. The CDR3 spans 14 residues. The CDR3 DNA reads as TGCAGTGCAAGGGGACTAGCGGGATTGAATGAGCAGTTCTTC. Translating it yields CSARGLAGLNEQFF.

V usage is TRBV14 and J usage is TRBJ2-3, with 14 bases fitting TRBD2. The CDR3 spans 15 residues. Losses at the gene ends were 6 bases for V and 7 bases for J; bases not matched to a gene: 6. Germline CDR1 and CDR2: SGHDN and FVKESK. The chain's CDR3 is CASRMGLAGVNTQYF. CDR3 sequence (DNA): TGTGCCAGCAGAATGGGACTAGCGGGAGTAAATACGCAGTATTTT.

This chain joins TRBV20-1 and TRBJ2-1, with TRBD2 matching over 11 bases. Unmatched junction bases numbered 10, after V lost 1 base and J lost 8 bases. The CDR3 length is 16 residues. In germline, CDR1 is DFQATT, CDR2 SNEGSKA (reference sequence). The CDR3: CSARAGLVAGGDEQFF. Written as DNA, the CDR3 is TGCAGTGCTAGAGCGGGGTTGGTAGCGGGAGGGGATGAGCAGTTCTTC.

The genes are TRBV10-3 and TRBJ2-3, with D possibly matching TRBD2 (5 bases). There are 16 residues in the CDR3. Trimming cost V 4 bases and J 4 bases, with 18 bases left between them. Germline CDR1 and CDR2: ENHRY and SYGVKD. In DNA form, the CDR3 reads TGTGCCATCAGTGGTACGGACTCCTTTGTGGCAGATACGCAGTATTTT. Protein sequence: CAISGTDSFVADTQYF.

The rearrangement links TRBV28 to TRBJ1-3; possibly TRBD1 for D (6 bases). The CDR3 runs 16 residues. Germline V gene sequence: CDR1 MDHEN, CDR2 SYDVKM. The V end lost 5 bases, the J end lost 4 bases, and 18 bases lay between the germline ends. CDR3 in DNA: TGTGCCAGCAGTCCCGGGGGGGGCGCAGCGGGAAACACCATATATTTT. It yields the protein CASSPGGGAAGNTIYF.

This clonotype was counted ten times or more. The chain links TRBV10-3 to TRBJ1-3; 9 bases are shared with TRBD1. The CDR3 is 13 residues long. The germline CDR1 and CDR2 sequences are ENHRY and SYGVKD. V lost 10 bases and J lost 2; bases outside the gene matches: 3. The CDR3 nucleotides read TGTGCCACCGGACAGGGGCCTGGAAACACCATATATTTT. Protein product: CATGQGPGNTIYF.

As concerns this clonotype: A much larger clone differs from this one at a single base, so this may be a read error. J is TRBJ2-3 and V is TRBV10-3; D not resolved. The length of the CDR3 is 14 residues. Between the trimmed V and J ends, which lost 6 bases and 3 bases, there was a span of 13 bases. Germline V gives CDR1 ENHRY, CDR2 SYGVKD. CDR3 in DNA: TGTGCCATCAGGGACCTTGGGCGGACAGATACGCAGTATTTT. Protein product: CAIRDLGRTDTQYF.

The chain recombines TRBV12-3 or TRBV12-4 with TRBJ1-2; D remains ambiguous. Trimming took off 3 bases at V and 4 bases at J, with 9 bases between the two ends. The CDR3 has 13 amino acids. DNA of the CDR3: TGTGCCAGCAGTTTGCGCCGGACCTATGGCTACACCTTC. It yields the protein CASSLRRTYGYTF.

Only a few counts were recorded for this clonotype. The CDR3 region is CASSQEAGEAFF. CDR3 DNA: TGTGCCAGCAGCCAAGAAGCGGGTGAAGCTTTCTTT. The chain carries TRBV14 and TRBJ1-1; D unclear. The germline gives CDR1 SGHDN, CDR2 FVKESK. CDR3 length: 12 amino acids. V gave up 0 bases and J gave up 7 bases, with 6 bases separating them.

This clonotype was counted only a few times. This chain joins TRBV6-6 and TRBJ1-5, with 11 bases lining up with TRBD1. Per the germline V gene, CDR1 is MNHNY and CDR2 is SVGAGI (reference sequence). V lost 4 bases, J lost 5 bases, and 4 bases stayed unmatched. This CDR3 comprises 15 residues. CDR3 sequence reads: CASSSGTGGDQPQHF. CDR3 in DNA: TGTGCCAGCAGTTCCGGGACAGGGGGTGATCAGCCCCAGCATTTT.

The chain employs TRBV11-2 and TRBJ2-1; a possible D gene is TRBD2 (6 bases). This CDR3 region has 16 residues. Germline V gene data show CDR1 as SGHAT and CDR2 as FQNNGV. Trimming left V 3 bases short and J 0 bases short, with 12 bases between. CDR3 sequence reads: CASSFSLGSSYNEQFF. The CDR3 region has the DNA TGTGCCAGCAGCTTCTCCCTCGGGAGCTCCTACAATGAGCAGTTCTTC.

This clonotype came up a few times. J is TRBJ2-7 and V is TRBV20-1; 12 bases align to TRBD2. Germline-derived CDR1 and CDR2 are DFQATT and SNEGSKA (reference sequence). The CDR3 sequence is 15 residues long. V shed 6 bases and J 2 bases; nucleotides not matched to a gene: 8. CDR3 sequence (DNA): TGCAGTGCGATCCGGACTAGCGGGGCCACCTACGAGCAGTACTTC. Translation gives CSAIRTSGATYEQYF.

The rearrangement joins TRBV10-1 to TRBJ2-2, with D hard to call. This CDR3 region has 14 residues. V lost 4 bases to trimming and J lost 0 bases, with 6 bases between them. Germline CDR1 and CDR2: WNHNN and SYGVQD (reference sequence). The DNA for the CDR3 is TGCGCCAGCAGTGTAAGGCCGAACACCGGGGAGCTGTTTTTT. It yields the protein CASSVRPNTGELFF.

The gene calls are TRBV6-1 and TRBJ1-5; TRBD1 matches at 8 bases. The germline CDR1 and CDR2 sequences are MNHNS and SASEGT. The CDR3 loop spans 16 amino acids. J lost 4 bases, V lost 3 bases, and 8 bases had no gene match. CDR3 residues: CASSDSGTGDNQPQHF. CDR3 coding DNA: TGTGCCAGCAGTGATTCCGGGACAGGAGATAATCAGCCCCAGCATTTT.

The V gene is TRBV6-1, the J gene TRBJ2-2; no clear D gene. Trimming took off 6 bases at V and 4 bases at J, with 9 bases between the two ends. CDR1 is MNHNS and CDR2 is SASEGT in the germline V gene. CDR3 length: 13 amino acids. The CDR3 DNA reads TGTGCCAGCAGCGAAAGGCCCACCGGGGAGCTGTTTTTT. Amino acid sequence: CASSERPTGELFF.

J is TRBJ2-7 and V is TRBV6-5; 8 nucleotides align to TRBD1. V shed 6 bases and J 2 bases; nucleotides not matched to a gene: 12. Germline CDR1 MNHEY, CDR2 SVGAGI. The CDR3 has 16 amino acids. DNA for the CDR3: TGTGCCAGCAGCTCCAACAGAGCGGACAGGGCCTACGAGCAGTACTTC. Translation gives CASSSNRADRAYEQYF.

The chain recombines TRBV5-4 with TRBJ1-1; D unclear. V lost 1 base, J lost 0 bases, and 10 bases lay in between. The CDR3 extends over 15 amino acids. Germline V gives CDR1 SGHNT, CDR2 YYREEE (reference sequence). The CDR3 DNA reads TGTGCCAGCAGCTTGCCTACTCACATGAACACTGAAGCTTTCTTT. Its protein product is CASSLPTHMNTEAFF. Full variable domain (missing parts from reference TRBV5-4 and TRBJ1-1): ETGVTQSPTHLIKTRGQQVTLRCSSQSGHNTVSWYQQALGQGPQFIFQYYREEENGRGNFPPRFSGLQFPNYSSELNVNALELDDSALYLCASSLPTHMNTEAFFGQGTRLTVV.

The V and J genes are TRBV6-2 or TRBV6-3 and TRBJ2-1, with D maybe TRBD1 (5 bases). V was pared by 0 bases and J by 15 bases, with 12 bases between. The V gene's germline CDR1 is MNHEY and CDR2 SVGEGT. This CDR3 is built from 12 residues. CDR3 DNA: TGTGCCAGCAGTTACTCGGTAGGGGCCGGGTTCTTC. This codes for CASSYSVGAGFF.

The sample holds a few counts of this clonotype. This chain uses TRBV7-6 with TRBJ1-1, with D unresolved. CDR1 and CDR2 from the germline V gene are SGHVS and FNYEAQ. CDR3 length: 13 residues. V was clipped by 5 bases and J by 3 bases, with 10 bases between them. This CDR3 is CASSRNGYTEAFF. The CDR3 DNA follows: TGTGCCAGCAGCCGCAATGGATACACTGAAGCTTTCTTT.

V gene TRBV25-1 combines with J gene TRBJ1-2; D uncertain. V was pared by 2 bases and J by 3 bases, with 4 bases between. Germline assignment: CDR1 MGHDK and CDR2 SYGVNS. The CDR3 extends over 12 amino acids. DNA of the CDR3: TGTGCCAGCAGTGAACAGTACTATGGCTACACCTTC. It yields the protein CASSEQYYGYTF.

Here the CDR3 reads CASSLARVGQASSGANVLTF. The CDR3, as DNA: TGTGCCAGCAGCTTAGCCAGGGTGGGACAGGCTTCATCTGGGGCCAACGTCCTGACTTTC. This chain joins TRBV11-2 and TRBJ2-6, with 8 bases matching TRBD1. With V trimmed by 1 base and J by 1 base, 12 bases remained unmatched. The CDR3 runs 20 residues. Germline lookup yields CDR1 SGHAT and CDR2 FQNNGV.

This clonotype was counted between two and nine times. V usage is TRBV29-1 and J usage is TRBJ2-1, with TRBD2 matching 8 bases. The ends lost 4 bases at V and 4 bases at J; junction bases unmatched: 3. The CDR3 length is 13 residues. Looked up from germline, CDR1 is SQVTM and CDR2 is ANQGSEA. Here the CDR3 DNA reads TGCAGCGTTGGTCGGGAGGGGTACAATGAGCAGTTCTTC. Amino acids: CSVGREGYNEQFF.

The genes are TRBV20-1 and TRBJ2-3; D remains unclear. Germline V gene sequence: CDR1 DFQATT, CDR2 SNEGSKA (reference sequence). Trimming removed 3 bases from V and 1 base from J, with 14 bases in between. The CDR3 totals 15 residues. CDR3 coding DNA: TGCAGTGCTAGGCCCCGAGGTAGGGGCACAGATACGCAGTATTTT. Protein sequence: CSARPRGRGTDTQYF.

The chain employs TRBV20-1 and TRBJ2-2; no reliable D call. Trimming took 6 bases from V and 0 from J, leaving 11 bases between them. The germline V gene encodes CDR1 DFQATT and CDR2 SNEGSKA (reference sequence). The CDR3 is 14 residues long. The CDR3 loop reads CSAPDAANTGELFF. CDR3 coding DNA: TGCAGTGCCCCAGACGCAGCGAACACCGGGGAGCTGTTTTTT.

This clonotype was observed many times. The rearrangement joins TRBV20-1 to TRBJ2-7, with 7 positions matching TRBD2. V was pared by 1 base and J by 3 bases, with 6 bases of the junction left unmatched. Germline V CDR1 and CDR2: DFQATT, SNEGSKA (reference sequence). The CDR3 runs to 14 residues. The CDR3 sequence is CSARVAGEFYEQYF. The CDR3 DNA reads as TGCAGTGCTAGAGTTGCGGGAGAGTTCTACGAGCAGTACTTC.

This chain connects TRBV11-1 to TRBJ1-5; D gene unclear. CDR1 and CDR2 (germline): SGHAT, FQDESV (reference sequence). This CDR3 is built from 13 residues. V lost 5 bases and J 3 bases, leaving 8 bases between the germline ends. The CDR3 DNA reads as TGTGCCAGCAGCATAGGACTCAATCAGCCCCAGCATTTT. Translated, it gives CASSIGLNQPQHF.